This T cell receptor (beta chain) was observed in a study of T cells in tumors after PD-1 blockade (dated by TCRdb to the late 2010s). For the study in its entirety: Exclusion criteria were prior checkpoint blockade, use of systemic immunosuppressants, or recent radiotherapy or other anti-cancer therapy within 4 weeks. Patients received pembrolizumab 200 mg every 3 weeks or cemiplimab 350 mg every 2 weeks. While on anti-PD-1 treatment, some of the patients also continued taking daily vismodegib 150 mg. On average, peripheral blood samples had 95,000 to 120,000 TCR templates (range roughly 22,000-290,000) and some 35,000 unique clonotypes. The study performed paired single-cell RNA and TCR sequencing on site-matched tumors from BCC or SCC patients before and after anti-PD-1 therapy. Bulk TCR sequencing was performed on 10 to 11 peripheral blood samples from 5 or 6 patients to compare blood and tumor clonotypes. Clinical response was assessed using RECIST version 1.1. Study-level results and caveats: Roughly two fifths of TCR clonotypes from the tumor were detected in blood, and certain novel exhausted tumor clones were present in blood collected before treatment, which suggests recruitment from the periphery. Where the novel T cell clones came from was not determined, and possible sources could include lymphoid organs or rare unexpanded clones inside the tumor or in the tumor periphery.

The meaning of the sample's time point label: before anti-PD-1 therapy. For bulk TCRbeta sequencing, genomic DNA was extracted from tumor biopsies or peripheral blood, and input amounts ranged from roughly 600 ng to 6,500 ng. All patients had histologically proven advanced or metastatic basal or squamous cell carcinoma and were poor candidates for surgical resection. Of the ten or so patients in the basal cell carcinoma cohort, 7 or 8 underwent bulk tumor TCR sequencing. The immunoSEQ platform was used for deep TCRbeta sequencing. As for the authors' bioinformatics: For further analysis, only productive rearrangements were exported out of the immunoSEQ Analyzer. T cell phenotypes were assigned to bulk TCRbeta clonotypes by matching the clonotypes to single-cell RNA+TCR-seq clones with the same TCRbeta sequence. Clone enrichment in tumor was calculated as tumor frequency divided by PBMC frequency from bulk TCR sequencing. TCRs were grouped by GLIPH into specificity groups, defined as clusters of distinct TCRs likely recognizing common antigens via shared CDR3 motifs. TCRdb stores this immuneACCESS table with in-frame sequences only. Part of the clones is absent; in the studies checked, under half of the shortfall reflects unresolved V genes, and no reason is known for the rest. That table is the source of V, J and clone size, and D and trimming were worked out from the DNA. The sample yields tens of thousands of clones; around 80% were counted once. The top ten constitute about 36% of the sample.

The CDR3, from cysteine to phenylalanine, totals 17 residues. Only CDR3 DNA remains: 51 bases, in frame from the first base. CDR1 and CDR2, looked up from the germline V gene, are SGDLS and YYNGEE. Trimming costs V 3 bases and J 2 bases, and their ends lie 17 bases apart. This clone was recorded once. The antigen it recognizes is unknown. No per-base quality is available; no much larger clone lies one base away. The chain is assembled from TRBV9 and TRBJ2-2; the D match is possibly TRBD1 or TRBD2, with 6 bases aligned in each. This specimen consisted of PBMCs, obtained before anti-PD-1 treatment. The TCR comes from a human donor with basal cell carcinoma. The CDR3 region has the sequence CASSARAGGGNTGELFF. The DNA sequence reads TGTGCCAGCAGCGCCAGAGCCGGGGGCGGTAACACCGGGGAGCTGTTTTTT.